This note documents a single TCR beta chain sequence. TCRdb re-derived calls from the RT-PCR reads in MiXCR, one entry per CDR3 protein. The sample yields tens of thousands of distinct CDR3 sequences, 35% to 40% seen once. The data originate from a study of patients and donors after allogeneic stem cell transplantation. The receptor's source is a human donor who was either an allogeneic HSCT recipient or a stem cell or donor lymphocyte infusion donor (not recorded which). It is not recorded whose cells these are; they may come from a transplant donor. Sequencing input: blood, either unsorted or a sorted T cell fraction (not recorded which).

CDR3: CASSPGLRERTNEKLFF. For the CDR3, the DNA is TGTGCCAGCAGCCCAGGTCTCAGGGAGCGAACTAATGAAAAACTGTTTTTT. This rearrangement joins TRBV7-9 to TRBJ1-4; D might be TRBD1 (5 bases). This CDR3 is built from 17 residues. The germline gives CDR1 SEHNR, CDR2 FQNEAQ (reference sequence). The ends were cut back, 5 bases at V and 1 base at J, with 17 bases in the middle.